Below, 23 T cell receptor beta chains from the same sample are listed, as sequenced in a study of cytomegalovirus exposure and HLA in healthy donors. Sequenced by immunoSEQ multiplex PCR; TCRdb stores in-frame clones only, minus some. Among roughly 280,000 clones, 65% to 90% were seen once, and the ten largest hold around 1%. Sequencing input: PBMCs. Receptor source: a woman between 18 and 30 years old in good health and CMV-seronegative.

Ten or more counts support this clone. The rearrangement links TRBV18 to TRBJ2-7; weak D call: TRBD2 (5 bases). Deletions cut 1 base from V and 3 bases from J, with 16 bases between. CDR3 length equals 16 residues. Germline V gene data show CDR1 as KGHSH and CDR2 as LQKENI. The CDR3: CASSPQRVGKVYEQYF. Written as DNA, the CDR3 is TGTGCCAGCTCACCACAGAGGGTCGGTAAAGTCTACGAGCAGTACTTC.

The chain has TRBV7-9 and TRBJ1-5; 7 nucleotides match TRBD1. The V gene's germline CDR1 is SEHNR and CDR2 FQNEAQ (reference sequence). After removal of 5 bases from V and 6 bases from J, the junction contained 1 base not matched to a gene. CDR3 size: 12 residues. In DNA, the CDR3 is TGTGCCAGCAGCCAGGGGGGTCAGCCCCAGCATTTT. Residues: CASSQGGQPQHF.

The rearrangement joins TRBV19 to TRBJ2-7, with unresolved D. Per germline, CDR1 LNHDA and CDR2 SQIVND (reference sequence). This CDR3 is built from 12 residues. Trimming cost V 6 bases and J 2 bases, with 8 bases left between them. CDR3 residues: CASSTYTYEQYF. The CDR3 nucleotides read TGTGCCAGTAGCACCTATACCTACGAGCAGTACTTC.

The rearrangement joins TRBV2 to TRBJ2-1; TRBD1 might be the D (6 bases). CDR1 and CDR2 (germline): SNHLY, FYNNEI. V was pared by 6 bases and J by 9 bases, with 12 bases between. The CDR3 runs 12 residues. The CDR3 nucleotides are TGTGCCAGCAGCCCCACAGGGATTGAGCAGTTCTTC. This encodes CASSPTGIEQFF.

The J gene is TRBJ2-7, the V gene TRBV30, with 9 bases fitting TRBD1. Germline V gene data show CDR1 as GTSNPN and CDR2 as SVGIG (reference sequence). The CDR3 is 13 residues long. V lost 2 bases to trimming and J lost 6 bases; unmatched junction nucleotides: 5. The CDR3 is CAWSRDRAPEQYF. The CDR3 DNA reads TGTGCCTGGAGTCGGGACAGGGCTCCCGAGCAGTACTTC. Supplemented by reference TRBV30 and TRBJ2-7, the full variable domain reads SQTIHQWPATLVQPVGSPLSLECTVEGTSNPNLYWYRQAAGRGLQLLFYSVGIGQISSEVPQNLSASRPQDRQFILSSKKLLLSDSGFYLCAWSRDRAPEQYFGPGTRLTVT.

The count of this clone is one. The J gene is TRBJ2-6, the V gene TRBV4-1; D gene uncertain. V was clipped by 1 base and J by 1 base, with 8 bases between them. The germline V gene has CDR1 MGHRA and CDR2 YSYEKL. The CDR3 is 16 amino acids. The CDR3 is CASSQGALSGANVLTF. The CDR3 nucleotides are TGCGCCAGCAGCCAAGGGGCACTGTCTGGGGCCAACGTCCTGACTTTC.

The chain has TRBV21-1 and TRBJ2-7; the table's D call of TRBD1 was not tested on the DNA. TRBV21-1 is given as a pseudogene. The CDR3 is 14 amino acids. CDR3 loop: CASSARTGAYEQYF. The CDR3, as DNA: TGTGCCAGCAGCGCTCGGACAGGGGCCTACGAGCAGTACTTC.

This clone was detected once. The CDR3: CAWSVRVTGTQHF. The DNA of the CDR3 is TGTGCCTGGAGTGTACGAGTCACAGGAACCCAGCATTTT. The chain recombines TRBV30 with TRBJ1-5; D may be TRBD1 (5 bases). The ends were cut back, 0 bases at V and 11 bases at J, with 14 bases in the middle. The germline gives CDR1 GTSNPN, CDR2 SVGIG (reference sequence). CDR3 length equals 13 residues. Together with reference TRBV30 and TRBJ1-5, the CDR3 gives the full variable domain: SQTIHQWPATLVQPVGSPLSLECTVEGTSNPNLYWYRQAAGRGLQLLFYSVGIGQISSEVPQNLSASRPQDRQFILSSKKLLLSDSGFYLCAWSVRVTGTQHFGDGTRLSIL.

The gene calls are TRBV10-2 and TRBJ2-7; 11 bases fit TRBD2. Trimming at V came to 4 bases and at J to 3 bases, leaving 2 bases not matched to a gene. The CDR3 covers 14 residues. Germline values: CDR1 WSHSY, CDR2 SAAADI. The chain's CDR3 is CASSGTSGYYEQYF. Here the CDR3 DNA reads TGCGCCAGCAGTGGGACTAGCGGGTACTACGAGCAGTACTTC.

The V call is TRBV6-5, the J call TRBJ2-7; the D is unclear. Germline CDR1 MNHEY, CDR2 SVGAGI. V was pared by 6 bases and J by 0 bases, with 15 bases between. The CDR3 is made up of 15 amino acids. The CDR3 DNA sequence: TGTGCCAGCAGCTACAGAGGCCGAAGCTCCTACGAGCAGTACTTC. Translated: CASSYRGRSSYEQYF.

The chain joins TRBV10-3 to TRBJ2-5; TRBD2 is a possible D gene (5 bases). The CDR3 contains 13 residues. V lost 4 bases, J lost 4 bases, and 10 bases lay in between. Looked up from germline, CDR1 is ENHRY and CDR2 is SYGVKD. This CDR3 is CAISVQSGETQYF. The CDR3 DNA reads TGTGCCATCAGTGTGCAAAGCGGAGAGACCCAGTACTTC.

The gene calls are TRBV6-6 and TRBJ2-6, with D maybe TRBD1 (5 bases). CDR1 is MNHNY and CDR2 is SVGAGI in the germline V gene (reference sequence). This CDR3 region has 16 residues. V shed 8 bases and J shed 0 bases, with 14 bases lying between them. This CDR3 is CASRPGINSGANVLTF. In DNA, the CDR3 is TGTGCCAGCCGACCAGGGATAAACTCTGGGGCCAACGTCCTGACTTTC.

The J gene is TRBJ1-1, the V gene TRBV28, with TRBD1 matching over 7 bases. J gave up 6 bases and V 2 bases, and 3 bases lay outside the gene matches. The germline CDR1 and CDR2 sequences are MDHEN and SYDVKM. The CDR3 is 13 amino acids. CDR3 nucleotides: TGTGCCAGCAGTTTAAGACAGGGCGCTGAAGCTTTCTTT. Translation: CASSLRQGAEAFF.

This clone was detected only once. The V and J genes are TRBV6-5 and TRBJ1-2, with a weak D call TRBD1 (5 bases). This CDR3 is 12 amino acids long. Germline V gives CDR1 MNHEY, CDR2 SVGAGI. Trimming removed 8 bases at V and 4 bases at J, with 11 bases between. CDR3 loop: CASGADSYGYTF. The CDR3 DNA is TGTGCCAGCGGCGCAGACAGCTATGGCTACACCTTC.

The genes are TRBV6-1 and TRBJ1-5, with 10 bases identical to TRBD1. Germline lookup yields CDR1 MNHNS and CDR2 SASEGT. This CDR3 contains 15 residues. V was pared by 4 bases and J by 2 bases, with 2 bases of the junction left unmatched. The CDR3 region has the DNA TGTGCCAGCAGTGGAGGGACAGGGGGCAATCAGCCCCAGCATTTT. It specifies CASSGGTGGNQPQHF.

The chain combines TRBV2 with TRBJ1-5; D gene unclear. V gave up 1 base and J gave up 0 bases, with 7 bases separating them. The CDR3 has 15 residues. Per the germline V gene, CDR1 is SNHLY and CDR2 is FYNNEI. DNA for the CDR3: TGTGCCAGCAGTGAAGGGCCTTATAGCAATCAGCCCCAGCATTTT. Translated, it gives CASSEGPYSNQPQHF.

The V gene is TRBV2, the J gene TRBJ1-1; D is unclear. The CDR3 is 13 residues long. Trimming removed 6 bases at V and 7 bases at J, with 15 bases between. From germline, CDR1 is SNHLY and CDR2 FYNNEI. The CDR3: CASSPEGFGEAFF. In nucleotides, the CDR3 is TGTGCCAGCAGCCCTGAGGGCTTCGGTGAAGCTTTCTTT.

The V and J genes are TRBV2 and TRBJ1-1; TRBD1 agrees at 7 bases. From germline, CDR1 is SNHLY and CDR2 FYNNEI. The CDR3 consists of 14 residues. After removal of 8 bases from V and 2 bases from J, the junction contained 8 bases not matched to a gene. CDR3 sequence (DNA): TGTGCCAGCGCTACCGGGACAGCAAACACTGAAGCTTTCTTT. Amino acids: CASATGTANTEAFF.

The chain joins TRBV4-3 to TRBJ2-7, with a tentative D call TRBD2 (6 bases). Deletions cut 0 bases from V and 0 bases from J, with 12 bases between. This CDR3 has 16 residues. Per the germline V gene, CDR1 is LGHNA and CDR2 is YSLEER. CDR3 loop: CASSQDGRGVSYEQYF. Written as DNA, the CDR3 is TGCGCCAGCAGCCAAGATGGGCGGGGCGTCTCCTACGAGCAGTACTTC.

CDR3 nucleotide sequence: TGTGCCAGCATAGGATTGCGGGGAGCTCAGCCCCAGCATTTT. Encoded protein: CASIGLRGAQPQHF. The chain links TRBV6-1 to TRBJ1-5; unclear D gene. Trimming cost V 7 bases and J 6 bases, with 16 bases left between them. Germline-derived CDR1 and CDR2 are MNHNS and SASEGT. This CDR3 has 14 amino acids.

The chain employs TRBV7-2 and TRBJ2-1, with D possibly matching TRBD1 (5 bases). The V gene's germline CDR1 is SGHTA and CDR2 FQGNSA. The CDR3 runs to 18 residues. V lost 4 bases, J lost 0 bases, and 19 bases lay in between. The CDR3 region is CASSSAGVGPSSYNEQFF. The CDR3 DNA reads as TGTGCCAGCAGCTCCGCAGGAGTGGGGCCAAGCTCCTACAATGAGCAGTTCTTC.

The rearrangement joins TRBV2 to TRBJ2-2; 9 positions match TRBD1. Germline loops: CDR1 SNHLY, CDR2 FYNNEI. V lost 5 bases, J lost 6 bases, and 7 bases stayed unmatched. The CDR3 loop spans 15 amino acids. The CDR3 DNA reads TGTGCCAGCAGTCCTAGACAGGGGGGGGCCGGGGAGCTGTTTTTT. This gives the protein CASSPRQGGAGELFF.

A few counts support this clone. The CDR3 DNA is TGTGCCAGCAGCTTAGATATCTCTGGAAACACCATATATTTT. It codes for CASSLDISGNTIYF. The chain is built from TRBV7-6 and TRBJ1-3, with no clear D. Germline V gives CDR1 SGHVS, CDR2 FNYEAQ. Trimming removed 1 base at V and 0 bases at J, with 4 bases between. The CDR3 length is 14 residues.